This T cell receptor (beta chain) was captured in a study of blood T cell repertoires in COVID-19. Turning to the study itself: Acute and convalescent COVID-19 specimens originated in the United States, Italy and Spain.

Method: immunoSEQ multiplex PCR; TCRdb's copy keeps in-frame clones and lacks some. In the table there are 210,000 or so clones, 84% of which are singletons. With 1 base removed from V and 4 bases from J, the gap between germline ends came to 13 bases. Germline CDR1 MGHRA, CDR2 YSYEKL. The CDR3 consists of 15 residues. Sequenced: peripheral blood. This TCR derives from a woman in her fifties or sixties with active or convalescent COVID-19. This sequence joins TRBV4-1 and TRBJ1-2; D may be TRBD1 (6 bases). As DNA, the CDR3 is TGCGCCAGCAGCCAAGCACCAGGGGAGAGCTATGGCTACACCTTC. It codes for CASSQAPGESYGYTF.